Listed below are T cell receptor beta chains from one sample, sequenced in a study of long-term antiretroviral therapy in people with HIV. Generated by immunoSEQ multiplex PCR, the TCRdb table keeps only in-frame clones and is missing some. In the table there are 26,000 or so clones, 65% to 85% of which are singletons. The sample here was unsorted PBMCs, taken 0.8 years before starting antiretroviral therapy. Receptors were obtained from a man between 18 and 29 years old with HIV. CDR3s include the opening cysteine and the closing phenylalanine or tryptophan. Fields, in order: V gene, J gene, clone size, CDR3 length, D gene, CDR3 protein, CDR3 DNA. D genes are given only for firm matches. Clone size is not always given. Where it is, it says once, few, many or a class for expanded clones.

>TRBV11-2|TRBJ2-1|NA|16|TRBD2
CASSFLQRGGYNEQFF
TGTGCCAGCAGCTTCCTCCAGCGGGGGGGGTACAATGAGCAGTTCTTC
>TRBV5-4|TRBJ2-5|once|13|NA
CASSWRGGETQYF
TGTGCCAGCAGCTGGAGGGGGGGAGAGACCCAGTACTTC
>TRBV6-5|TRBJ1-2|NA|16|TRBD1
CASSYGTVTSNYGYTF
TGTGCCAGCAGTTATGGGACAGTCACATCAAACTATGGCTACACCTTC
>TRBV5-6|TRBJ1-2|NA|14|NA
CASSPRTGVYGYTF
TGTGCCAGCAGCCCCCGAACGGGGGTATATGGCTACACCTTC
>TRBV13|TRBJ2-1|NA|13|NA
CASSLDRRVEQFF
TGTGCCAGCAGCTTAGATCGAAGGGTTGAGCAGTTCTTC
>TRBV28|TRBJ2-3|NA|17|NA
CASSFLAPTRTEDTQYF
TGTGCCAGCAGTTTCCTTGCCCCGACTAGGACCGAAGATACGCAGTATTTT
>TRBV7-6|TRBJ2-6|NA|16|TRBD1
CASATGAASGANVLTF
TGTGCCAGTGCGACAGGGGCAGCCTCTGGGGCCAACGTCCTGACTTTC
>TRBV19|TRBJ1-2|NA|15|NA
CATVPGIPFNYGYTF
TGTGCCACCGTCCCCGGGATCCCTTTTAACTATGGCTACACCTTC
>TRBV4-1|TRBJ1-1|NA|16|NA
CASSQDLDNPGWKAFF
TGCGCCAGCAGCCAAGATTTGGACAACCCGGGCTGGAAAGCTTTCTTT
>TRBV15|TRBJ1-2|NA|13|NA
CATSRDLGNGYTF
TGTGCCACCAGCAGAGATCTGGGGAATGGCTACACCTTC
>TRBV25-1|TRBJ2-1|NA|16|TRBD2
CASSPTIAGGSDEQFF
TGTGCCAGCAGTCCCACCATAGCGGGAGGGTCAGATGAGCAGTTCTTC
>TRBV30|TRBJ2-7|NA|14|NA
CAWSARLPPYEQYF
TGTGCCTGGAGTGCACGACTACCACCCTACGAGCAGTACTTC
>TRBV29-1|TRBJ2-3|NA|13|TRBD2
CSAREGRTDTQYF
TGCAGCGCCCGGGAGGGACGCACAGATACGCAGTATTTT
>TRBV15|TRBJ1-2|once|17|NA
CATSRDYSPGLGSGYTF
TGTGCCACCAGCAGAGATTACAGTCCTGGTTTGGGATCTGGCTACACCTTC
>TRBV7-9|TRBJ1-1|NA|12|TRBD1
CASSLDRGRAFF
TGTGCCAGCAGCTTAGACAGGGGGAGAGCTTTCTTT
>TRBV11-2|TRBJ2-5|NA|16|TRBD2
CASRNPTSGRSETQYF
TGTGCCAGCAGAAACCCCACTAGCGGTCGTTCGGAGACCCAGTACTTC
>TRBV10-3|TRBJ2-7|once|17|TRBD2
CAISESVAGGLTNEQYF
TGTGCCATCAGTGAGTCTGTAGCGGGAGGGTTAACCAACGAGCAGTACTTC
>TRBV30|TRBJ2-5|NA|12|NA
CAWSPQQETQYF
TGTGCCTGGAGTCCCCAACAAGAGACCCAGTACTTC
>TRBV5-4|TRBJ1-3|NA|16|NA
CASSLDQASSGNTIYF
TGTGCCAGCAGCTTGGACCAGGCCAGCTCTGGAAACACCATATATTTT
>TRBV27|TRBJ1-6|few|15|NA
CASSYASSYNSPLHF
TGTGCCAGCAGCTATGCGAGCTCCTATAATTCACCCCTCCACTTT
>TRBV19|TRBJ2-2|NA|16|NA
CASSIGQSAGTGELFF
TGTGCCAGTAGTATCGGACAGTCGGCGGGCACCGGGGAGCTGTTTTTT
>TRBV6-4|TRBJ1-1|once|12|NA
CASSDGHTEAFF
TGTGCCAGCAGTGACGGCCACACAGAAGCTTTCTTT
>TRBV29-1|TRBJ1-2|NA|13|TRBD1
CSVADREDYGYTF
TGCAGCGTTGCGGACAGGGAGGACTATGGCTACACCTTC
>TRBV29-1|TRBJ1-1|once|12|NA
CSVAQGPGEAFF
TGCAGCGTAGCTCAGGGCCCGGGGGAAGCTTTCTTT
>TRBV2|TRBJ2-7|NA|15|TRBD1
CASSRTGSPSYEQYF
TGTGCCAGCAGTCGGACAGGGTCCCCCTCCTACGAGCAGTACTTC
>TRBV6-5|TRBJ2-7|NA|16|NA
CASSYSYPGEGYEQYF
TGTGCCAGCAGTTACTCATATCCCGGGGAAGGGTACGAGCAGTACTTC
>TRBV7-9|TRBJ1-3|NA|14|NA
CASSLGQAPNTIYF
TGTGCCAGCAGCTTAGGGCAGGCGCCAAACACCATATATTTT
>TRBV11-2|TRBJ2-3|once|14|TRBD2
CASGTSGYTDTQYF
TGTGCCAGCGGGACTAGCGGGTACACAGATACGCAGTATTTT
>TRBV5-1|TRBJ2-3|NA|16|NA
CASHDRSLDVADTQYF
TGCGCCAGCCACGACAGGAGTTTAGATGTCGCAGATACGCAGTATTTT
>TRBV28|TRBJ1-2|NA|15|NA
CASSSPPDGHYGYTF
TGTGCCAGCAGTTCACCCCCGGACGGGCACTATGGCTACACCTTC
>TRBV7-2|TRBJ1-1|NA|13|NA
CASSLDRNTEAFF
TGTGCCAGCAGCTTAGACAGGAACACTGAAGCTTTCTTT
>TRBV30|TRBJ1-1|NA|16|NA
CAWGKLKEIRGTEAFF
TGTGCCTGGGGGAAACTAAAAGAAATCAGGGGCACTGAAGCTTTCTTT
>TRBV7-3|TRBJ2-1|NA|15|NA
CASSLTVGSRDEQFF
TGTGCCAGCAGCTTAACGGTTGGTAGCCGCGATGAGCAGTTCTTC